A single TCR beta chain is shown here with its context. The data were obtained in a study of OX40 agonist ivuxolimab in advanced cancers. From germline, CDR1 is SGHAT and CDR2 FQNNGV. The CDR3 has 15 amino acids. V was pared by 1 base and J by 4 bases, with 12 bases between. Repertoires were generated with immunoSEQ multiplex PCR, while TCRdb's copy carries only in-frame clones and drops some. Among roughly 32,000 clones, around 90% were seen once, and the ten largest hold under 65%. The gene calls are TRBV11-2 and TRBJ2-3; TRBD2 is a possible D gene (6 bases). The sample was CD4+ or CD8+ T cells sorted from blood, taken in a trial of the OX40 agonist ivuxolimab. The sequence was collected from an adult with an advanced solid tumor such as melanoma, head and neck, liver or kidney cancer. CDR3 protein: CASSLGARGADTQYF. CDR3 DNA: TGTGCCAGCAGCTTAGGAGCCCGCGGGGCAGATACGCAGTATTTT.